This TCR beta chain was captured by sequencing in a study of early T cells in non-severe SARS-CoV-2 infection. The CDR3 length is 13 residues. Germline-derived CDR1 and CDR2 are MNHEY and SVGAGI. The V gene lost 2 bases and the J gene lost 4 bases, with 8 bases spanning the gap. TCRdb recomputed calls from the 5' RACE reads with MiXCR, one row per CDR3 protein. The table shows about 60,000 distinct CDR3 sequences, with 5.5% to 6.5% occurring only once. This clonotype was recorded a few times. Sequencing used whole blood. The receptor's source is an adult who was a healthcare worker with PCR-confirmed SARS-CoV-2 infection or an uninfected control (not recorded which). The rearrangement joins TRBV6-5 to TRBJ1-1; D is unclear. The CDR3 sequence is CASSYGQRTEAFF. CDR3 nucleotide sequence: TGTGCCAGCAGTTACGGGCAGCGCACTGAAGCTTTCTTT.